This record concerns one TCR beta chain sequence. Its antigen is undetermined. A junction end diverges from the germline sequence, so it may reflect a read error. The data are from a study of tumor and adjacent non-tumor tissue in lung cancer. Study-wide points: Patients with more diverse tumor TCRs had worse survival. In normal lung, the top 100 clones were significantly more dominant than in tumor.

RNA was extracted from bulk tissue without any cell sorting. The normal lung tissue was taken more than 3 cm from the tumor edge. A modified ARM-PCR protocol with three rounds of nested PCR amplified TCRbeta. From the multiplex PCR reads, TCRdb called clonotypes with MiXCR, one entry per CDR3 protein. The table lists roughly 70,000 distinct CDR3 sequences, about two thirds of them singletons. Per the germline V gene, CDR1 is MNHNY and CDR2 is SVGAGI (reference sequence). The CDR3 extends over 13 amino acids. The sequenced material came from distant non-tumor lung tissue. V and J are TRBV6-6 and TRBJ2-7; D is uncertain. The sequence was obtained from a woman aged 50 to 60 with non-small cell lung cancer. DNA for the CDR3: TGTGCTAGCAGTTACTCGCCTTGGAACGAGCGGTACTTC. It encodes CASSYSPWNERYF.